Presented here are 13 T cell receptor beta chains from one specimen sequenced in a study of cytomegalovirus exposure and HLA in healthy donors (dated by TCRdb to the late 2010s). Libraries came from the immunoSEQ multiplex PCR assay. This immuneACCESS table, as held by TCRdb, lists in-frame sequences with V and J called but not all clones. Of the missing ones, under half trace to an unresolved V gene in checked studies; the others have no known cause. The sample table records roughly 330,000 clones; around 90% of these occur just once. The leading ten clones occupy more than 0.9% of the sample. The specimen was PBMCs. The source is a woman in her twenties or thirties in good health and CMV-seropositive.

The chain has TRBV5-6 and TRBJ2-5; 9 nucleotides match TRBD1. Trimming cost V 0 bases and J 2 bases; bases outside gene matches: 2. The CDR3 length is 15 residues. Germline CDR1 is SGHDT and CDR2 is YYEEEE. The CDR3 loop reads CASSLGGQGQETQYF. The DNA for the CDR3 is TGTGCCAGCAGCTTGGGAGGACAGGGGCAAGAGACCCAGTACTTC.

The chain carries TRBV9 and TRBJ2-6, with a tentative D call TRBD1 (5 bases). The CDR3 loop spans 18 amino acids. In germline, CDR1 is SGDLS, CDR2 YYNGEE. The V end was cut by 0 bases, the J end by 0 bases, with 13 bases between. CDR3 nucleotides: TGTGCCAGCAGCGTAGGGGGCAGGTGGAGCTCTGGGGCCAACGTCCTGACTTTC. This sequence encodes CASSVGGRWSSGANVLTF.

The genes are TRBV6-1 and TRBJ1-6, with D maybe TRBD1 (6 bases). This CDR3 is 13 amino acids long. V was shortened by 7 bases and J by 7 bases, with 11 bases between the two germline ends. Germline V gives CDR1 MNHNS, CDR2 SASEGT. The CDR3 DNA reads TGTGCCAGCAACAGGGATTGGAATTCACCCCTCCACTTT. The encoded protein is CASNRDWNSPLHF.

The CDR3 sequence is CAWAAAVNSPLHF. As DNA, the CDR3 is TGTGCCTGGGCGGCAGCGGTTAATTCACCCCTCCACTTT. This chain uses TRBV30 with TRBJ1-6; D not resolved. CDR3 length: 13 residues. Germline values: CDR1 GTSNPN, CDR2 SVGIG (reference sequence). V was cut by 5 bases and J by 6 bases, with 11 bases left in between.

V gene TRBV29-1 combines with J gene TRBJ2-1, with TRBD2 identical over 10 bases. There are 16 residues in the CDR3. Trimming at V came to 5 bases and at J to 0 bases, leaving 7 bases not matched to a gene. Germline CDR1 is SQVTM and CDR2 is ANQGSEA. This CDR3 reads CSVLTSGAYSYNEQFF. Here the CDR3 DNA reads TGCAGCGTTCTCACTAGCGGGGCTTACTCCTACAATGAGCAGTTCTTC.

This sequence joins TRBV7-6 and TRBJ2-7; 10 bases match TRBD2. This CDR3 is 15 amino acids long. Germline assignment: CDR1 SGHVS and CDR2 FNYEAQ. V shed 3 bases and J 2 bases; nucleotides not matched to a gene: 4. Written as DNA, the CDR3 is TGTGCCAGCAGCTTGCTAGCGGGGGAAACCTACGAGCAGTACTTC. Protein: CASSLLAGETYEQYF.

CDR3 in amino acids: CASKTGWGEKLFF. The CDR3 DNA sequence: TGTGCCAGCAAGACAGGGTGGGGAGAAAAACTGTTTTTT. This rearrangement joins TRBV19 to TRBJ1-4; 7 nucleotides line up with TRBD1. Losses at the gene ends were 9 bases for V and 8 bases for J; bases not matched to a gene: 9. The CDR3 extends over 13 amino acids. Germline CDR1 reads LNHDA; CDR2 reads SQIVND (reference sequence).

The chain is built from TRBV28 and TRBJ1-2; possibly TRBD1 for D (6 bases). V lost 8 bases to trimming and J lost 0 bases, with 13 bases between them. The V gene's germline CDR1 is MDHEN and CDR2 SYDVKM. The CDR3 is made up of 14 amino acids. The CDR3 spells CASGLRGANYGYTF. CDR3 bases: TGTGCCAGCGGCCTCAGGGGAGCTAACTATGGCTACACCTTC.

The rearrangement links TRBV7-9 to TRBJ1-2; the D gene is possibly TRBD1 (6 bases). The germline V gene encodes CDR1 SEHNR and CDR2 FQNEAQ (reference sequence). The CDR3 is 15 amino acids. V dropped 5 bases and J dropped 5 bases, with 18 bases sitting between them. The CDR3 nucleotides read TGTGCCAGCAGCGGGGGGCCAGGGCAGCTTTATGGCTACACCTTC. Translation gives CASSGGPGQLYGYTF. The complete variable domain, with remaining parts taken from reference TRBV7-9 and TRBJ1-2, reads DTGVSQNPRHKITKRGQNVTFRCDPISEHNRLYWYRQTLGQGPEFLTYFQNEAQLEKSRLLSDRFSAERPKGSFSTLEIQRTEQGDSAMYLCASSGGPGQLYGYTFGSGTRLTVV.

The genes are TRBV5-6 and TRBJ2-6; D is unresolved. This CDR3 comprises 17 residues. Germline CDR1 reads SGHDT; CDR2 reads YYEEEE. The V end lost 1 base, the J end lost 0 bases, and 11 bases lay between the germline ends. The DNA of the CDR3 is TGTGCCAGCAGCTTGCAATTACAAGCCTCTGGGGCCAACGTCCTGACTTTC. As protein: CASSLQLQASGANVLTF. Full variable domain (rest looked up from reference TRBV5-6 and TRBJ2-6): DAGVTQSPTHLIKTRGQQVTLRCSPKSGHDTVSWYQQALGQGPQFIFQYYEEEERQRGNFPDRFSGHQFPNYSSELNVNALLLGDSALYLCASSLQLQASGANVLTFGAGSRLTVL.

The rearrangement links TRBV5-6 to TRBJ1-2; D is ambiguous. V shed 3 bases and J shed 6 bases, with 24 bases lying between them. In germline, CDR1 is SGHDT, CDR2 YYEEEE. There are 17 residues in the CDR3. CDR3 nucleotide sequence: TGTGCCAGCAGCTATGGACCCTCAACAGTCAATCGCGATGGCTACACCTTC. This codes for CASSYGPSTVNRDGYTF.

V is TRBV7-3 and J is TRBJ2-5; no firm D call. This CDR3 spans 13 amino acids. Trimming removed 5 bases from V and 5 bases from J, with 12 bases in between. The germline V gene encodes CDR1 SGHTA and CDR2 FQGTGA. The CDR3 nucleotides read TGTGCCAGCAGCCTCGGGCGTTCGGAGACCCAGTACTTC. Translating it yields CASSLGRSETQYF.

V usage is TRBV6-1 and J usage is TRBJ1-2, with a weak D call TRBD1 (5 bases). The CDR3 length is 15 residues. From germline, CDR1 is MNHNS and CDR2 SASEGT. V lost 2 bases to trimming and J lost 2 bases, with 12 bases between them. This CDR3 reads CASSEQGARNYGYTF. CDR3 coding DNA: TGTGCCAGCAGTGAACAGGGTGCACGGAACTATGGCTACACCTTC.